Listed below are T cell receptor beta chains from one sample, sequenced in a study of cytomegalovirus exposure and HLA in healthy donors. Using immunoSEQ multiplex PCR, the repertoire was profiled, and TCRdb retains in-frame clones only, with some absent. The table records roughly 180,000 clones, around 84% of them present only once. The sequenced sample was PBMCs. Receptors were obtained from a girl aged 2 to 9 in good health and CMV-seropositive. Both conserved end residues are trimmed from each CDR3. The order of the fields is J gene, V gene, clone size, CDR3 protein. The listing skips clone size in some rows; elsewhere it reads once, few, many or a size class.

J gene: TRBJ2-5; V gene: TRBV28; clone size: .; CDR3 protein: ASSSRQVQETQY
J gene: TRBJ2-1; V gene: TRBV9; clone size: .; CDR3 protein: ASSVATGRYNEQF
J gene: TRBJ1-2; V gene: TRBV5-1; clone size: .; CDR3 protein: ASSGEALYGYT
J gene: TRBJ1-2; V gene: TRBV7-8; clone size: once; CDR3 protein: ASSEADSPNYGYT
J gene: TRBJ2-5; V gene: TRBV10-3; clone size: .; CDR3 protein: AIRQGSGAQY
J gene: TRBJ2-2; V gene: TRBV19; clone size: once; CDR3 protein: ATRGPPVTGELF
J gene: TRBJ1-2; V gene: TRBV27; clone size: once; CDR3 protein: ASSLSRGGYGYT
J gene: TRBJ2-1; V gene: TRBV20-1; clone size: once; CDR3 protein: SARDLNQQF
J gene: TRBJ2-1; V gene: TRBV7-7; clone size: .; CDR3 protein: ASSSGLAGDEQF
J gene: TRBJ2-1; V gene: TRBV19; clone size: .; CDR3 protein: ASSIDGGGSTSYNEQF
J gene: TRBJ1-5; V gene: TRBV25-1; clone size: .; CDR3 protein: ASPRGGSSNQPQH
J gene: TRBJ2-1; V gene: TRBV10-1; clone size: .; CDR3 protein: ASSESAGVNSYNEQF
J gene: TRBJ2-7; V gene: TRBV27; clone size: .; CDR3 protein: ASSPSLGHETYEQY
J gene: TRBJ2-7; V gene: TRBV27; clone size: .; CDR3 protein: ASSQDRVPPYEQY
J gene: TRBJ1-1; V gene: TRBV5-1; clone size: few; CDR3 protein: ASSLDQGNTEAF
J gene: TRBJ1-1; V gene: TRBV6-1; clone size: .; CDR3 protein: ASSEEIMNTEAF
J gene: TRBJ1-3; V gene: TRBV13; clone size: .; CDR3 protein: ASSQGQDSVSGNTIY
J gene: TRBJ1-5; V gene: TRBV12-5; clone size: once; CDR3 protein: ASGPSGRFQPQH
J gene: TRBJ2-5; V gene: TRBV30; clone size: .; CDR3 protein: AWTRRGGKRTQY
J gene: TRBJ1-4; V gene: TRBV28; clone size: .; CDR3 protein: ASRGGPTNEKLF
J gene: TRBJ2-5; V gene: TRBV5-1; clone size: .; CDR3 protein: ASSLSWGHAQAQY
J gene: TRBJ2-1; V gene: TRBV19; clone size: once; CDR3 protein: ASSISSAKHNEQF
J gene: TRBJ2-3; V gene: TRBV27; clone size: .; CDR3 protein: ASSSPLKEDTDTQY
J gene: TRBJ1-3; V gene: TRBV5-1; clone size: .; CDR3 protein: ASSLGQGYSGNTIY
J gene: TRBJ1-2; V gene: TRBV4-1; clone size: few; CDR3 protein: ASSQGQLFYGYT
J gene: TRBJ2-5; V gene: TRBV5-4; clone size: .; CDR3 protein: ASSLYREETQY
J gene: TRBJ1-4; V gene: TRBV6-1; clone size: few; CDR3 protein: ASSPPTGSGEKLF
J gene: TRBJ1-2; V gene: TRBV6-1; clone size: .; CDR3 protein: ASSDSLGTYYGYT
J gene: .; V gene: TRBV10-3; clone size: .; CDR3 protein: AIRGGLAGGYEQY
J gene: TRBJ2-5; V gene: TRBV2; clone size: .; CDR3 protein: ASTSLTGGETQY
J gene: TRBJ2-2; V gene: TRBV5-1; clone size: few; CDR3 protein: ASRAGTATGELF
J gene: TRBJ1-5; V gene: TRBV19; clone size: .; CDR3 protein: ASSLWAQQSNQPQH
J gene: .; V gene: TRBV5-1; clone size: .; CDR3 protein: ASSLGQGIYEQY
J gene: TRBJ1-1; V gene: TRBV6-5; clone size: .; CDR3 protein: ASYRDTTTEAF
J gene: TRBJ1-1; V gene: TRBV6-1; clone size: .; CDR3 protein: ASSERGFTEAF
J gene: TRBJ1-1; V gene: TRBV9; clone size: .; CDR3 protein: ASSSGQNTEAF
J gene: TRBJ2-7; V gene: TRBV6-1; clone size: once; CDR3 protein: ASLLGEGYEQY
J gene: TRBJ1-1; V gene: TRBV9; clone size: .; CDR3 protein: ASSVEAVMNTEAF
J gene: TRBJ1-2; V gene: TRBV30; clone size: .; CDR3 protein: AWSVGRGRPNYGYT
J gene: TRBJ2-7; V gene: TRBV14; clone size: .; CDR3 protein: ASSGGWGSGEQY
J gene: TRBJ2-3; V gene: TRBV14; clone size: once; CDR3 protein: ASSQGRGTQY
J gene: TRBJ1-6; V gene: TRBV4-2; clone size: .; CDR3 protein: ASSRTATGSNSPLH
J gene: TRBJ2-7; V gene: TRBV28; clone size: .; CDR3 protein: ASSVSLVRDTYEQY
J gene: TRBJ1-1; V gene: TRBV14; clone size: .; CDR3 protein: ASSRELNTEAF
J gene: TRBJ1-2; V gene: TRBV7-3; clone size: .; CDR3 protein: ASSPTGEGFGGYT
J gene: TRBJ1-2; V gene: TRBV5-4; clone size: .; CDR3 protein: ASSQDSHYGYT
J gene: TRBJ2-7; V gene: TRBV7-9; clone size: .; CDR3 protein: ASSLDRGYEQY
J gene: TRBJ1-2; V gene: TRBV14; clone size: .; CDR3 protein: ASSQGQVYGYT